This TCR beta chain was captured by sequencing in a study of OX40 agonist ivuxolimab in advanced cancers. Sequencing was performed with immunoSEQ multiplex PCR; in TCRdb, only in-frame clones are kept and a portion is missing. The table has approximately 82,000 clones, roughly 86% seen once. The CDR3 runs 15 residues. Deletions cut 0 bases from V and 13 bases from J, with 17 bases between. Germline loops: CDR1 SGHRS, CDR2 YFSETQ. Here the sequenced sample was CD4+ or CD8+ T cells sorted from blood, taken in a trial of the OX40 agonist ivuxolimab. J is TRBJ1-6 and V is TRBV5-1; weak D call: TRBD1 (5 bases). The TCR was taken from an adult with an advanced solid tumor such as melanoma, head and neck, liver or kidney cancer. The CDR3 DNA reads as TGCGCCAGCAGCTTGGTAGTCCAGCCCGAGGGGCCCCTCCACTTT. Protein product: CASSLVVQPEGPLHF.